One sample yielded the 6 T cell receptor beta chains listed below, sequenced in a study of blood T cell repertoires in COVID-19. Data came from immunoSEQ multiplex PCR; TCRdb stores just in-frame clones and leaves some out. The sample lists tens of thousands of clones; 65% to 90% were seen once. Sequenced material: peripheral blood. These receptors came from a human donor in a cohort sampled during active COVID-19.

V usage is TRBV12-3 or TRBV12-4 and J usage is TRBJ1-2, with 8 bases lining up with TRBD1. The CDR3 covers 13 residues. V trimming: 3 bases; J trimming: 8 bases; junction bases outside the gene matches: 5. The CDR3 spells CASSLTGAEGYTF. CDR3 sequence (DNA): TGTGCCAGCAGTTTGACAGGGGCTGAGGGCTACACCTTC.

This clone was picked up a small number of times. CDR3 sequence: CASSLVDYEETQYF. The CDR3 DNA is TGTGCCAGCAGCTTAGTAGACTACGAAGAGACCCAGTACTTC. The J gene is TRBJ2-5, the V gene TRBV7-9; D perhaps matches TRBD2 (5 bases). Germline CDR1 reads SEHNR; CDR2 reads FQNEAQ (reference sequence). V lost 1 base to trimming and J lost 3 bases, with 9 bases between them. The CDR3 is made up of 14 amino acids.

The genes are TRBV10-1 and TRBJ2-6, with TRBD1 as a possible D gene (5 bases). From germline, CDR1 is WNHNN and CDR2 SYGVQD (reference sequence). The CDR3 is made up of 15 amino acids. V lost 5 bases and J 0 bases, leaving 8 bases between the germline ends. CDR3 sequence reads: CASSPDSSGANVLTF. For the CDR3, the DNA is TGCGCCAGCAGTCCCGACAGCTCTGGGGCCAACGTCCTGACTTTC.

The rearrangement links TRBV7-3 to TRBJ2-1, with 9 bases that match TRBD2. The CDR3 loop spans 17 amino acids. Per the germline V gene, CDR1 is SGHTA and CDR2 is FQGTGA. The junction had 12 bases not matched to a gene; V was cut back by 5 bases and J by 4 bases. The CDR3 DNA sequence: TGTGCCAGCAGCCCCGCGGCAAGCGGGGGGCATTACAATGAGCAGTTCTTC. This sequence encodes CASSPAASGGHYNEQFF.

This chain links TRBV9 with TRBJ2-1; D perhaps matches TRBD2 (5 bases). CDR3 length equals 17 residues. Trimming cost V 0 bases and J 0 bases, with 13 bases left between them. Germline V gene lookup returns CDR1 SGDLS and CDR2 YYNGEE. The CDR3 protein is CASSVGAGSSSYNEQFF. In nucleotides, the CDR3 is TGTGCCAGCAGCGTAGGGGCGGGTTCGAGCTCCTACAATGAGCAGTTCTTC.

The CDR3 DNA follows: TGTGCCAGCAGCCAAGGAGGGAATCAGCCCCAGCATTTT. This sequence encodes CASSQGGNQPQHF. V usage is TRBV3-1 (or the pseudogene TRBV3-2) and J usage is TRBJ1-5; no reliable D call. Trimming took 1 base from V and 4 from J, leaving 5 bases between them. This CDR3 has 13 amino acids. CDR1 and CDR2 from the germline V gene are LGHDT and YNNKEL (reference sequence).